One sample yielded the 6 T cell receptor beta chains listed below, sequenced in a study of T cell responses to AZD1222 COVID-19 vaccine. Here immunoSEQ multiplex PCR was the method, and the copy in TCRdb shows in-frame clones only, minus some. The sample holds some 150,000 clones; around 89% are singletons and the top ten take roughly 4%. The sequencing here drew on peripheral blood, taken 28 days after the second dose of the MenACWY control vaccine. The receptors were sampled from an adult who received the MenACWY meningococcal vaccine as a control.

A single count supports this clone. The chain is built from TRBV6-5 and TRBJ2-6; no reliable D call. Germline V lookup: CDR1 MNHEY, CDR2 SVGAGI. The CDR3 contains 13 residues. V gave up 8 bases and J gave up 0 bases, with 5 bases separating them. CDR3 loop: CASGFSGANVLTF. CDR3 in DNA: TGTGCCAGCGGATTCTCTGGGGCCAACGTCCTGACTTTC.

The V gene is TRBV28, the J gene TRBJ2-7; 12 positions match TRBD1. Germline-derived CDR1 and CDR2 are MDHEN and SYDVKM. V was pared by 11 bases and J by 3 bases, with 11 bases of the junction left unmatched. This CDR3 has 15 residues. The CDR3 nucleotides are TGTGCCTCCGGGACAGGGGGCGCGTGGGTCTACGAGCAGTACTTC. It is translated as CASGTGGAWVYEQYF. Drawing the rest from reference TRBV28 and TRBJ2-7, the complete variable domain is DVKVTQSSRYLVKRTGEKVFLECVQDMDHENMFWYRQDPGLGLRLIYFSYDVKMKEKGDIPEGYSVSREKKERFSLILESASTNQTSMYLCASGTGGAWVYEQYFGPGTRLTVT.

DNA for the CDR3: TGTGCCAGCTCACCAGCGGTAGTACAAGAGACCCAGTACTTC. Translating gives CASSPAVVQETQYF. V and J are TRBV18 and TRBJ2-5; D remains ambiguous. V was shortened by 2 bases and J by 2 bases, with 9 bases between the two germline ends. CDR1 is KGHSH and CDR2 is LQKENI in the germline V gene. The CDR3 runs 14 residues.

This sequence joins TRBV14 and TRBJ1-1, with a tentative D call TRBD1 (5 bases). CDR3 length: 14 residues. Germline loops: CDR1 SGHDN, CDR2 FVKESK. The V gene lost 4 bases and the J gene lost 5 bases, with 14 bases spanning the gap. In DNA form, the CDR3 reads TGTGCCAGCAGCCTGACAGTGCATCCAACTGAAGCTTTCTTT. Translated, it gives CASSLTVHPTEAFF.

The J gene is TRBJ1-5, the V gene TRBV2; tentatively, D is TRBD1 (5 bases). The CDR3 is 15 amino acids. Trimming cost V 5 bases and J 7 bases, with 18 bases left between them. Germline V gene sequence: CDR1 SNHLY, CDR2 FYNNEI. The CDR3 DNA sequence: TGTGCCAGCAGTAACCAGCTCTTGGGGGAACAGCCCCAGCATTTT. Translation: CASSNQLLGEQPQHF.

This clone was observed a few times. CDR3 sequence: CASSLNHSPEGDYEQYF. In DNA, the CDR3 is TGTGCCAGCAGTTTAAATCATAGCCCGGAGGGGGACTACGAGCAGTACTTC. V gene TRBV28 combines with J gene TRBJ2-7; either TRBD1 or TRBD2 may supply D (6 bases each). The CDR3 is made up of 17 amino acids. V was pared by 2 bases and J by 3 bases, with 20 bases between. The V gene's germline CDR1 is MDHEN and CDR2 SYDVKM. The variable domain in full, with the rest retrieved from reference TRBV28 and TRBJ2-7, is DVKVTQSSRYLVKRTGEKVFLECVQDMDHENMFWYRQDPGLGLRLIYFSYDVKMKEKGDIPEGYSVSREKKERFSLILESASTNQTSMYLCASSLNHSPEGDYEQYFGPGTRLTVT.